This T cell receptor beta chain was identified during a study of cytomegalovirus exposure and HLA in healthy donors. Study-wide points: There were some V segments, including TRBV6-2 and TRBV6-3, excluded as indistinguishable. Among TCR sequences, most were rare, though some public TCRs appeared in many donors. Across donors, sequencing depth was assumed by presence/absence analyses to be roughly uniform.

Per germline, CDR1 SGHDT and CDR2 YYEEEE. The CDR3 extends over 13 amino acids. V lost 3 bases to trimming and J lost 4 bases, with 10 bases between them. As regards this clone: Its specificity is not known.

The primer mix had 60 Vbeta and 13 Jbeta primers. Clones were read by immunoSEQ multiplex PCR, and TCRdb kept only the in-frame ones, dropping some. The sample has some 220,000 clones, roughly 78% seen once. V gene TRBV5-6 combines with J gene TRBJ1-1, with D perhaps TRBD1 (6 bases). This receptor was taken from a boy aged 5 to 17 in good health and CMV-seronegative. Sequenced sample: PBMCs. The CDR3 DNA reads TGTGCCAGCAGCTGGGGGCTGGGCACTGAAGCTTTCTTT. It codes for CASSWGLGTEAFF.